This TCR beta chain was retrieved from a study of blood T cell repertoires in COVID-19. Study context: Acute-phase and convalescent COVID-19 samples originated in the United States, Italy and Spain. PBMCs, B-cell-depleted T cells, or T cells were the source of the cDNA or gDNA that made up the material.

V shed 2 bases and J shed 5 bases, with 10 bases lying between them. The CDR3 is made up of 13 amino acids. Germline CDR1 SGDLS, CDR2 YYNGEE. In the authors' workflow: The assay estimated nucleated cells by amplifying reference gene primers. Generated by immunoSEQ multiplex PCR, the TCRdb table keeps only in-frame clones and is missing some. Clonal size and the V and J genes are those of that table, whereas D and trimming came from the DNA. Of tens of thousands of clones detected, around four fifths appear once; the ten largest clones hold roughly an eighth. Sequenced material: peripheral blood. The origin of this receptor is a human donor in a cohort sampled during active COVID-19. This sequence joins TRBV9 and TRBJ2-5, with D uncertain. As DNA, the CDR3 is TGTGCCAGCAGCGTCCTACTCGGGGAGACCCAGTACTTC. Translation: CASSVLLGETQYF.